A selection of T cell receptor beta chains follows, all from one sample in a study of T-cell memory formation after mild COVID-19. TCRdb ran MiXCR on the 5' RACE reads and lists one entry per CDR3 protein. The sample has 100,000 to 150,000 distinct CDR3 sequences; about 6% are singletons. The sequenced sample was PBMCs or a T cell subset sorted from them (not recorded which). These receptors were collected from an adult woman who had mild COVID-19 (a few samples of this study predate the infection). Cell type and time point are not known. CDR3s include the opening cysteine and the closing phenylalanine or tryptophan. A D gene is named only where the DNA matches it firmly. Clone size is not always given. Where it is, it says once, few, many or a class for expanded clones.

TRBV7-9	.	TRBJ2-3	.	TGTGCCAGCAGAGGAGGGGGGCCTGCAGATACGCAGTATTTT	CASRGGGPADTQYF
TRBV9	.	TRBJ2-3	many	TGTGCCAGCAGCGGAGGGGCAGGGGGGGCTGGAGATACGCAGTATTTT	CASSGGAGGAGDTQYF
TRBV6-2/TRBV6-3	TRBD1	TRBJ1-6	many	TGTGCCAGCAGCAACCAGGGGGCAGGTTCACCCCTCCACTTT	CASSNQGAGSPLHF
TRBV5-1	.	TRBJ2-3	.	TGCGCCAGCAGCTTGGCCGTTTGGGAGCGTAGCACAGATACGCAGTATTTT	CASSLAVWERSTDTQYF
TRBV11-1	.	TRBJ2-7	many	TGTGCCAGCAGCCGAGGGCGGACAGTCTACGAGCAGTACTTC	CASSRGRTVYEQYF
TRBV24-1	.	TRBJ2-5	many	TGTGCCACCAGTGATTGGTCCCGGCCGGAGACCCAGTACTTC	CATSDWSRPETQYF
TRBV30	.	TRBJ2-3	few	TGTGCCTGGACCCCCCGGACAGATATTAGCACAGATACGCAGTATTTT	CAWTPRTDISTDTQYF
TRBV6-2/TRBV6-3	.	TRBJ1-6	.	TGTGCCAGCAGTAACGCCCGTACTCCCCTCCACTTT	CASSNARTPLHF
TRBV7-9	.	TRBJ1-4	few	TGTGCCAGCAGCTTAGACATGGCCCCGGAGTTTTTT	CASSLDMAPEFF
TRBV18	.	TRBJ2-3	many	TGTGCCAGCTCACCAGACCGGGGTTTGGATACGCAGTATTTT	CASSPDRGLDTQYF
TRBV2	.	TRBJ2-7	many	TGTGCCAGCAGTGTGTCAGGGGAATCCTTCGTCGGGTCCTACGAGCAGTACTTC	CASSVSGESFVGSYEQYF
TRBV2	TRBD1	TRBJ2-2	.	TGTGCCAGCAGGGGGACAGGGTCAGTCACCGGGGAGCTGTTTTTT	CASRGTGSVTGELFF
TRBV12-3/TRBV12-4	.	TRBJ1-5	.	TGTGCCAGCAGTTTATATCAGGTTGACCAGCCCCAGCATTTT	CASSLYQVDQPQHF
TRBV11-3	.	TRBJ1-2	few	TGTGCCAGCAGCTTATCGGGTTATGGCTACACCTTC	CASSLSGYGYTF
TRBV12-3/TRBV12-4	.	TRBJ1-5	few	TGTGCCAGCAGTTTTCGGGAGCATCAGCCCCAGCATTTT	CASSFREHQPQHF
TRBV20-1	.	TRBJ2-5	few	TGCAGTGCCCCCCAAGGCGAGACCCAGTACTTC	CSAPQGETQYF
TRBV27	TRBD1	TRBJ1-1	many	TGTGCCAGCAGTCCCGCCCAACCTACAGGGGCGCGAGCTTTCTTT	CASSPAQPTGARAFF
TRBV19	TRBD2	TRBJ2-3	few	TGTGCCAGTAGCCCCGGGACTAGGAGAGATACGCAGTATTTT	CASSPGTRRDTQYF
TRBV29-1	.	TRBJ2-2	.	TGCAGCGCTTCGGCTGGCGGGGAGCTGTTTTTT	CSASAGGELFF
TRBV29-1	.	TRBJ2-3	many	TGCAGCGTTGAATGGGGATTAGGAGATACGCAGTATTTT	CSVEWGLGDTQYF
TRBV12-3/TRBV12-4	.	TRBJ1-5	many	TGTGCCAGCAGTTTGGGCGATCCGGGAATTGCGGGTCAGCCCCAGCATTTT	CASSLGDPGIAGQPQHF
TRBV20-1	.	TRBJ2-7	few	TGCAGTGGGTCTGACGGCTACGAGCAGTACTTC	CSGSDGYEQYF
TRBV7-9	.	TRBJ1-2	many	TGTGCCAGCAGCTCGTCGGACTATGGCTACACCTTC	CASSSSDYGYTF
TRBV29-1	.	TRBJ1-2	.	TGCAGCGGCAGACGGGGGAATGGCTACACCTTC	CSGRRGNGYTF
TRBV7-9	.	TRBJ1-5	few	TGTGCCAGCACCTTACAGGGTAACCAGCCCCAGCATTTT	CASTLQGNQPQHF
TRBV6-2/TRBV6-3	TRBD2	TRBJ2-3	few	TGTGCCAGCAGCGGACTAGCGGGGATACCCACGGATACGCAGTATTTT	CASSGLAGIPTDTQYF
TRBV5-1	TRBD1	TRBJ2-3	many	TGCGCCAGCAGCTGGGACCCCGGGACAGGCTTCACAGATACGCAGTATTTT	CASSWDPGTGFTDTQYF
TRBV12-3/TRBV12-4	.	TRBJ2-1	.	TGTGCCAGCCGCGAGAGGGACAATGAGCAGTTCTTC	CASRERDNEQFF
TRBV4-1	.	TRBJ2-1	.	TGCGCCAGCAGCCGCCGGGACGGAAGCTCCTACAATGAGCAGTTCTTC	CASSRRDGSSYNEQFF
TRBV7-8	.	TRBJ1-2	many	TGTGCCAGCAGCTTAGTTGAGGGGCGCGATGGCTACACCTTC	CASSLVEGRDGYTF
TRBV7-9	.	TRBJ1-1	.	TGTGCCAGCAGCTCCTCTGACACCGCAATGAACACTGAAGCTTTCTTT	CASSSSDTAMNTEAFF
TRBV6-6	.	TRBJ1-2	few	TGTGCCAGCAGTTACTTGGATAACTATGGCTACACCTTC	CASSYLDNYGYTF
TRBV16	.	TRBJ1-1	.	TGTGCCAGCAGTCAAGACCGGGCCACTGAAGCTTTCTTT	CASSQDRATEAFF
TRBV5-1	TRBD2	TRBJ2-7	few	TGCGCCAGCAGCTTCTCGGGGGGATCCGAGCAGTACTTC	CASSFSGGSEQYF
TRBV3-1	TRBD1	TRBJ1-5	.	TGTGCCAGCAGCCAAGCCGGGACAGGGGGGAATCAGCCCAAGCATTTT	CASSQAGTGGNQPKHF
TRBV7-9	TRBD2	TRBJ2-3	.	TGTGCCAGCAGCCCCCGGGGGGGAGGAGATACGCAGTATTTT	CASSPRGGGDTQYF
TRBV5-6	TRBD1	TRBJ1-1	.	TGTGCCAGCAGCTACGACAGGGCGGGCACTGAAGCTTTCTTT	CASSYDRAGTEAFF
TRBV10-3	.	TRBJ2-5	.	TGTGCCATCAGTGAGTCGATATGGGAGACCCAGTACTTC	CAISESIWETQYF
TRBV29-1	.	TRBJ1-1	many	TGCAGCGTTGAATGGCAGGACACTGAAGCTTTCTTT	CSVEWQDTEAFF
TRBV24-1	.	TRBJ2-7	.	TGTGCCACCAGTGATTACCCCCGGACGAACGAGCAGTACTTC	CATSDYPRTNEQYF
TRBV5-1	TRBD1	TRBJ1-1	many	TGCGCCAGCAGCTCAAGACAGGGCAACACTGAAGCTTTCTTT	CASSSRQGNTEAFF
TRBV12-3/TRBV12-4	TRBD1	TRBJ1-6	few	TGTGCCAGCAAAGGGACAGGGATCTCACCCCTCCACTTT	CASKGTGISPLHF
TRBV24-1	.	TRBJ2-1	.	TGTGCCACCAGTGATCAGATGGCCACATATCACAATGAGCAGTTCTTC	CATSDQMATYHNEQFF
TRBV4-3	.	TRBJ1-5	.	TGCGCCAGCAGCCCCGCAGACAGTAGCAATCAGCCCCAGCATTTT	CASSPADSSNQPQHF
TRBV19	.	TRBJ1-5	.	TGTGCCAGTAATACAAGGCAGATCAATCAGCCCCAGCATTTT	CASNTRQINQPQHF
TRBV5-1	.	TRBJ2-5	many	TGCGCCAGCAGCTTTGGGGCCTTACAAGAGACCCAGTACTTC	CASSFGALQETQYF
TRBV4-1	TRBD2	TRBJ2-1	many	TGCGCCAGCAGGCCTCCGGGACTAGCCGGCAATGAGCAGTTCTTC	CASRPPGLAGNEQFF
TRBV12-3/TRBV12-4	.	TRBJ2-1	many	TGTGCCAGCAGTTCCACAGGGTCTGAGCAGTTCTTC	CASSSTGSEQFF
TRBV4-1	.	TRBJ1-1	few	TGCGCCAGCAGCCAAGATCGGGGCATCCTGAAAAACACTGAAGCTTTCTTT	CASSQDRGILKNTEAFF
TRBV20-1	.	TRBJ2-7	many	TGCAGTGCTCCAACGGCAGGGGACTACGAGCAGTACTTC	CSAPTAGDYEQYF
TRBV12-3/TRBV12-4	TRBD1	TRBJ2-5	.	TGTGCCAGCGGACAACCGGACAGGGGGGAGACCCAGTACTTC	CASGQPDRGETQYF
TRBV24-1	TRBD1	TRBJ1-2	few	TGTGCCACCAGTGACTTAGACAGGGACGGTGGCTACACCTTC	CATSDLDRDGGYTF
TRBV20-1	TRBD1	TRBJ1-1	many	TGCAGTGCTACAGGGGGGGACACTGAAGCTTTCTTT	CSATGGDTEAFF
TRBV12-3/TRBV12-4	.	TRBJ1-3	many	TGTGCCAGCAGTTTATCAGTGGCTGGAAACACCATATATTTT	CASSLSVAGNTIYF
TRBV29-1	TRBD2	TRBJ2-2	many	TGCAGCGTCAGGACTAGCGGGAGCACCGGGGAGCTGTTTTTT	CSVRTSGSTGELFF